The clone carrying this TCR beta chain showed up just once. Antigen unknown. These data originate in a study of T cell responses to AZD1222 COVID-19 vaccine. Study-wide results and caveats: Scientists sampled the repertoires only once the peak T cell response had passed.

Trimming removed 6 bases from V and 6 bases from J; junction bases left unmatched: 17. CDR3 length equals 16 residues. Germline V gene sequence: CDR1 SGHRS, CDR2 YFSETQ. TCRdb's table, derived via immunoSEQ multiplex PCR, lists solely in-frame clones and lacks some. The sample carries tens of thousands of clones, roughly 90% recorded once. This specimen was peripheral blood, taken on day 0 of AZD1222 vaccination. This chain links TRBV5-1 with TRBJ1-1, with 7 bases matching TRBD1. The sequence was obtained from an adult in good health. This chain's CDR3 is CASTNPGTGEYAEAFF. As DNA, the CDR3 is TGCGCCAGCACTAATCCCGGAACAGGGGAGTACGCTGAAGCTTTCTTT.